One and the same sample provided the 4 T cell receptor beta chains below, sequenced in a study of CD8 T cells in ankylosing spondylitis. TCRdb re-derived calls from the 5' RACE reads in MiXCR, one entry per CDR3 protein. The sample consists of about 39,000 distinct CDR3 sequences, over 2.5% of them appearing once. Material: blood, either unsorted or a sorted T cell fraction (not recorded which). Every receptor here comes from a male donor with ankylosing spondylitis or in good health (not recorded which).

The sample holds many counts of this clonotype. The chain is built from TRBV9 and TRBJ2-1, with TRBD2 matching over 11 bases. Germline V gene lookup returns CDR1 SGDLS and CDR2 YYNGEE. CDR3 size: 16 residues. Trimming at V came to 0 bases and at J to 5 bases, leaving 4 bases not matched to a gene. CDR3 nucleotides: TGTGCCAGCAGCGTAGGGATAGCGGGGGGGCACAATGAGCAGTTCTTC. Translating gives CASSVGIAGGHNEQFF.

This clonotype was seen many times. This rearrangement joins TRBV12-5 to TRBJ1-6; 9 bases match TRBD1. Germline loops: CDR1 LGHNT, CDR2 FRNRAP. This CDR3 is 16 amino acids long. V was pared by 5 bases and J by 8 bases, with 10 bases of the junction left unmatched. CDR3 sequence (DNA): TGTGCTAGTGGTCCGCGGGACAGGGAGAGCGATTCACCCCTCCACTTT. This gives the protein CASGPRDRESDSPLHF. Using reference TRBV12-5 and TRBJ1-6 for the parts outside the CDR3, the full variable domain is DARVTQTPRHKVTEMGQEVTMRCQPILGHNTVFWYRQTMMQGLELLAYFRNRAPLDDSGMPKDRFSAEMPDATLATLKIQPSEPRDSAVYFCASGPRDRESDSPLHFGNGTRLTVT.

The table lists this clonotype with many counts. This chain joins TRBV9 and TRBJ2-1, with 12 positions matching TRBD1. This CDR3 has 15 residues. The junction had 3 bases not matched to a gene; V was cut back by 0 bases and J by 8 bases. Germline V lookup: CDR1 SGDLS, CDR2 YYNGEE. The CDR3 loop reads CASSVVGQGADEQFF. The DNA for the CDR3 is TGTGCCAGCAGCGTAGTGGGACAGGGGGCGGATGAGCAGTTCTTC.

This clonotype was counted many times. The V call is TRBV9, the J call TRBJ2-3; 9 bases map to TRBD1. J lost 7 bases, V lost 2 bases, and 8 bases had no gene match. Germline V gives CDR1 SGDLS, CDR2 YYNGEE. The CDR3 sequence is 15 residues long. In DNA form, the CDR3 reads TGTGCCAGCAGCGTTGGGACAGGGCAGAAACATACGCAGTATTTT. Protein sequence: CASSVGTGQKHTQYF.